These T cell receptor beta chains were read from a single sample in a study of T cells in Graves' hyperthyroidism and ophthalmopathy. MiXCR, applied by TCRdb to the multiplex PCR reads, yields one record per CDR3 protein. The sample has fewer than 750,000 distinct CDR3 sequences; around 15% are singletons. The sample consisted of blood. All receptors come from a woman aged 45-59 years with Graves' ophthalmopathy. CDR3s include the opening cysteine and the closing phenylalanine or tryptophan. The order of the fields is clone size, J gene, V gene, D gene, CDR3 DNA, CDR3 protein. D genes are given only for firm matches. Clone size is shown for a subset of rows, as once, few, many or a class of expanded clone.

. TRBJ2-7 TRBV4-3 . TGCGCCAGCAGCCAAGATGGGAACTCGGTGCAGTACTTC CASSQDGNSVQYF
many TRBJ1-5 TRBV28 . TGTGCCAGCAGTTTATCGAACATTCGGAGTCAGCCCCAGCATTTT CASSLSNIRSQPQHF
. TRBJ2-4 TRBV5-5 . TGTGCCAGCAGCTCTTGGGTCAGATTAGCCAAAAACATTCAGTACTTC CASSSWVRLAKNIQYF
once TRBJ2-1 TRBV20-1 TRBD2 TGCAGTGCTAGACTGGCGGGAGGGCCGGTCAGCTCCTACAATGAGCAGTTCTTC CSARLAGGPVSSYNEQFF
many TRBJ1-2 TRBV20-1 . TGCAGTGCTCGTCCGCTGGACTATGGCTACACCTTC CSARPLDYGYTF
many TRBJ2-7 TRBV18 TRBD2 TGTGCCAGCTCACGAGCGGGAGTTCCCTACGAGCAGTACTTC CASSRAGVPYEQYF
. TRBJ2-7 TRBV15 TRBD1 TGTGCCACCAGCAGAGATCGGGGGACAGGGACATCCTACGAGCAGTACTTC CATSRDRGTGTSYEQYF
many TRBJ1-2 TRBV19 . TGTGCCAGTAGTATGGATACAGCCAACTATGGCTACACCTTC CASSMDTANYGYTF
. TRBJ1-2 TRBV7-8 . TGTGCCAGCAGCTTGGGGGGCGGTGACTACACCTTC CASSLGGGDYTF
many TRBJ2-7 TRBV7-8 TRBD2 TGTGCCAGCAGCTTAGCGGCGGGAGGGCCAAACGAGCAGTACTTC CASSLAAGGPNEQYF
once TRBJ2-1 TRBV4-2 TRBD2 TGTGCCAGCAGCCAAGGACTAGCGGGAGAACTAAGCTCCTACAATGAGCAGTTCTTC CASSQGLAGELSSYNEQFF
many TRBJ2-2 TRBV6-4 . TGTGCCAGCAGTGACTCGGTAGGGACGAACACCGGGGAGCTGTTTTTT CASSDSVGTNTGELFF
many TRBJ1-5 TRBV28 . TGTGCCAGCATTCGCACGCAGGGATCTCAGCCCCAGCATTTT CASIRTQGSQPQHF
once TRBJ2-1 TRBV4-3 . TGCGCCAGCAGCCAAGATCGGGGTCGGCGGACCAATCTGTTCTTC CASSQDRGRRTNLFF
few TRBJ2-2 TRBV4-3 TRBD2 TGCGCCAGCAGCCAAACTAGCGGGAGAGTCGGGGAGCTGTTTTTT CASSQTSGRVGELFF
. TRBJ1-6 TRBV15 . TGTGCCACCAGCGTAACTTTTGATTCACCCCTCCACTTT CATSVTFDSPLHF
many TRBJ1-2 TRBV12-3/TRBV12-4 TRBD1 TGTGCCAGCAGTCTTTACAGGGGGCGGAATGGCTACACCTTC CASSLYRGRNGYTF
. TRBJ1-4 TRBV5-5 . TGTGCCAGCAGCTTCGGGTTGGAGAGGGAACTGTTTTTT CASSFGLERELFF
many TRBJ2-7 TRBV7-3 TRBD2 TGTGCCAGCAGCTTAAGGCCGACTAGCGGACCCTACGAGCAGTACTTC CASSLRPTSGPYEQYF
many TRBJ2-7 TRBV11-3 . TGTGCCAGCAGCTTAGTGATGGGTGTCTACGAGCAGTACTTC CASSLVMGVYEQYF
many TRBJ2-7 TRBV28 TRBD2 TGTGCCAGCAGTCCCCCATCTAGCGGGAGAAGAGCCGAGCAGTACTTC CASSPPSSGRRAEQYF
few TRBJ1-5 TRBV30 . TGTGCCTGGAGCCAGGGGCAGAATCAGCCCCAGCATTTT CAWSQGQNQPQHF
few TRBJ2-2 TRBV30 TRBD2 TGTGCCTGGAGTGTATGGCCTAGCGGGGCCCCGAACACCGGGGAGCTGTTTTTT CAWSVWPSGAPNTGELFF
. TRBJ1-5 TRBV10-2 TRBD1 TGCGCCACCGACGGGACAGGGGGTCAGCCCCAGCATTTT CATDGTGGQPQHF
few TRBJ1-4 TRBV6-5 . TGTGCCAGCAGTTACTCGGGGGGGGCGGTAGGGGAAAAACTGTTTTTT CASSYSGGAVGEKLFF
many TRBJ2-2 TRBV28 . TGTGCCAGCAGTTTATCCGGGTACACCGGGGAGCTGTTTTTT CASSLSGYTGELFF
few TRBJ2-1 TRBV6-5 . TGTGCCAGCAGTTACTCCCTCATGAGGGGTGGTGACAATGAGCAGTTCTTC CASSYSLMRGGDNEQFF
. TRBJ1-1 TRBV4-1 . TGCGCCAGCAGCCAAGTGGGACGTTTGAACACTGAAGCTTTCTTT CASSQVGRLNTEAFF
many TRBJ2-3 TRBV5-1 . TGCGCCAGCACTCGGACATCAAGCACAGATACGCAGTATTTT CASTRTSSTDTQYF
. TRBJ2-2 TRBV28 . TGTGCCAGCGGCGGGGCGAACACCGGGGAGCTGTTTTTT CASGGANTGELFF
. TRBJ2-7 TRBV7-9 TRBD2 TGTGCCAGCAGCTTAGGGGGGGGACTAGCGGGTTCCTACGAGCAGTACTTC CASSLGGGLAGSYEQYF
many TRBJ2-2 TRBV30 TRBD1 TGTGCCTGGAGTGTACCATGGGACAGGAACACCGGGGAGCTGTTTTTT CAWSVPWDRNTGELFF
few TRBJ2-7 TRBV28 . TGTGCCAGCGGGCTGTCTGCCTACGAGCAGTACTTC CASGLSAYEQYF
. TRBJ1-1 TRBV14 . TGTGCCAGCAGCCAGGCCCTAAGACAGCTAACTGAAGCTTTCTTT CASSQALRQLTEAFF
many TRBJ2-7 TRBV12-3/TRBV12-4 TRBD2 TGTGCCAGCAGTTTACGAAGCGGGAGCTTATCCTACGAGCAGTACTTC CASSLRSGSLSYEQYF
many TRBJ2-5 TRBV7-2 . TGTGCCAGCAGCAATGCCGATGGGGGAAAGACCCAGTACTTC CASSNADGGKTQYF
many TRBJ2-3 TRBV9 TRBD2 TGTGCCAGCAGCGTAAGGCCGCGACTAGCGGGAGATCTCGCAGATACGCAGTATTTT CASSVRPRLAGDLADTQYF
many TRBJ2-1 TRBV28 TRBD1 TGTGCCAGCAGTTTAAGGGCGGGACAGGGGGCAAATGAGCAGTTCTTC CASSLRAGQGANEQFF
. TRBJ2-7 TRBV10-3 TRBD1 TGTGCCATCAGTGAGATCGGGACAGGCACTCTCGTAGAGCAGTACTTC CAISEIGTGTLVEQYF
. TRBJ1-5 TRBV27 . TGTGCCAGCAGTTTATTTCAACGTCAGCCCCAGCATTTT CASSLFQRQPQHF
. TRBJ2-7 TRBV19 . TGTGCCAGTAGTCTAGAGCAGTACTTC CASSLEQYF
few TRBJ2-7 TRBV29-1 . TGCAGCGGGATAGACACAGGCCTGGGCGAGCAGTACTTC CSGIDTGLGEQYF
. TRBJ2-2 TRBV4-2 . TGTGCCAGCAGCCAAGAGGGGCGATACACCGGGGAGCTGTTTTTT CASSQEGRYTGELFF
many TRBJ1-2 TRBV5-6 . TGTGCCAGCAGCCGGGAGCGAGGCTACACCTTC CASSRERGYTF
. TRBJ2-5 TRBV28 TRBD2 TGTGCCAGCAGTTCAGGCCCGGGACTAGCGGGAGGCCGACGTGAGACCCAGTACTTC CASSSGPGLAGGRRETQYF
. TRBJ2-7 TRBV19 TRBD2 TGTGCCAGTAGTGCCCACACTAGCGGGAGGGCCGGGAAGTTGGAGCAGTACTTC CASSAHTSGRAGKLEQYF
. TRBJ2-1 TRBV4-2 TRBD2 TGTGCCAGCAGCCAAGATCCCACTAGCGGGAGCGTCAATGAGCAGTTCTTC CASSQDPTSGSVNEQFF
many TRBJ1-1 TRBV4-3 . TGCGCCAGCAGCCAAGATGAGGGTTCTGAAGCTTTCTTT CASSQDEGSEAFF
many TRBJ2-6 TRBV27 TRBD2 TGTGCCAGCAGTCCACTAGCGGGAGGGACTGGGGCCAACGTCCTGACTTTC CASSPLAGGTGANVLTF
many TRBJ2-2 TRBV20-1 TRBD2 TGCAGTGCTAGAATTGAAAGCGGGAGAACCGGGGAGCTGTTTTTT CSARIESGRTGELFF
. TRBJ2-3 TRBV30 . TGTGCCTGGAGTGCGGGGGTACGGTTAGACACAGATACGCAGTATTTT CAWSAGVRLDTDTQYF
few TRBJ2-1 TRBV3-2 . TGTGCCAGCAGCCAAGATCCCCGGGCCAGGGTAAACAATGAGCAGTTCTTC CASSQDPRARVNNEQFF
many TRBJ1-1 TRBV12-3/TRBV12-4 TRBD1 TGTGCCAGCAGTCTTACGTGGACAGGGGCGAACACTGAAGCTTTCTTT CASSLTWTGANTEAFF
many TRBJ1-5 TRBV3-1 . TGTGCCAGCAGCCAAAATCAAATCGCAAACAGGGCCCACAATCAGCCCCAGCATTTT CASSQNQIANRAHNQPQHF
many TRBJ1-5 TRBV6-1 . TGTGCCAGCAGGGGTTTGGGGGGTCAGCCCCAGCATTTT CASRGLGGQPQHF
many TRBJ1-2 TRBV27 . TGTGCCAGCAGTTTATATTCACCAGGAGATGGCTACACCTTC CASSLYSPGDGYTF
many TRBJ1-1 TRBV28 . TGTGCCAGCGTTGATGGGGAAACTGAAGCTTTCTTT CASVDGETEAFF
many TRBJ2-1 TRBV7-9 . TGTGCCAGCAGCCCCCTGAAGCTACCATACAATGAGCAGTTCTTC CASSPLKLPYNEQFF
many TRBJ2-2 TRBV7-3 TRBD2 TGTGCCAGCAGCTTAGCGGGAGTGGGTCCCAACACCGGGGAGCTGTTTTTT CASSLAGVGPNTGELFF